This TCR beta chain was recovered during a study of blood T cells in healthy people across ages (dated by TCRdb to between 2014 and 2017). For context, the study as a whole: In model experiments, template switching captured about one uniquely barcoded TCR beta cDNA molecule for every two T cells. The study analyzed two additional independent replicas of 1 million unique cDNA reads from the same blood draw for two donors, one aged 18 to 30 and one aged 80 or older. The study measured age-related changes in TCR beta repertoire diversity using deep sequencing normalized with unique cDNA molecular identifiers. The donors were split into four age groups: young (average 16 years), middle-aged (around 40), aged (roughly 68) and long-lived (more than 80). To avoid experimental bias, donors of different ages were randomly spread across the sequencing lanes. The paper's findings and limits, for the study overall: Estimates of total diversity based on one million sequenced T cells were regarded as lower bounds and as underestimates. Observed TCR beta diversity per million T cells fell roughly linearly with age, and a significant reduction was already apparent by age roughly 40. Compared with the aged group, the long-lived group had more naive CD4+ T cells, fewer expanded clones and increased TCR diversity, suggesting age selection. Observed TCR beta diversity correlated strongly with the percentage of naive T cells measured by flow cytometry. Because donor CMV infection status was unknown, age-related changes in expanded clonotypes were potentially confounded. Since profiling was done on bulk unsorted PBMCs, naive and antigen-experienced compartments could not be conclusively compared.

Library method: 5' RACE. The sequencing machine was an Illumina HiSeq 2500. The second PCR ran for about 6 to 12 cycles and used a J-beta primer mix along with a sample-barcoded 5' primer. A template-switch 5' adaptor carrying 12 random nucleotides introduced a unique molecular identifier onto each TCR beta cDNA molecule. Each sample yielded at least 2.5 million CDR3-containing paired-end reads. All of the RNA was converted into first-strand cDNA using the Mint cDNA synthesis kit, with a TRBC-specific oligonucleotide serving as the primer. Following uracil-DNA glycosylase treatment, all cDNA underwent a first 18-cycle PCR with the universal primers M1SS and BC2_uni_R. As for how the authors treated the data: Each sample was normalized by randomly selecting 1 million high-quality reads, each carrying a distinct molecular identifier. Instead of being binned into consensus sequences, reads that shared molecular identifiers were thrown out. CDR3 identification, clonotype clustering and error correction used MiTCR with a Q25 quality threshold and the strictest error-elimination algorithm. A nonparametric unseen species model with Euler transformation was used to estimate lower-bound total TCR beta diversity. The public reads were reanalyzed by TCRdb: fastp trimming at Q25, MiXCR alignment, in-frame beta chains only. Duplicate CDR3 protein sequences are folded into a single record with the most common DNA and genes. TCRdb's processing, not the authors' own work, is the source of the V and J calls. Here the sample has 1.2 million to 1.5 million distinct CDR3 sequences; around 55% occur a single time. About 6.7% of the sample is taken by the ten largest.

Systemically healthy Caucasian individuals from Russia, roughly 40 in total and aged roughly 6 to 100 years, were included as donors. About 10 milliliters of peripheral blood were collected from each donor into EDTA-treated Vacutainer tubes. Ficoll-Paque density-gradient centrifugation was used to isolate PBMCs, with at least 6.5 million per sample. Total RNA was extracted from PBMCs with Trizol reagent, with at least 5 micrograms obtained per sample. Naive CD45RAhigh/CD27high T cell percentages were measured by flow cytometry on a PBMC aliquot from every donor. This clonotype was detected only a few times. The target of this receptor is not known. It has no much larger one-base neighbor in the sample; base qualities were not kept. The cysteine opens and the phenylalanine closes a CDR3 of 14 amino acids. The CDR3 DNA has 42 bases and is translated from base 1. The junction carries 10 bases between V and J, which are trimmed by 5 bases and 1 base respectively. From the germline V gene (reference sequence), CDR1 is SGHAT and CDR2 is FQDESV.

Recombination linked TRBV11-1 to TRBJ2-3, with the D gene too uncertain to name. This receptor was taken from a man between 18 and 35 years old in good health. Sequencing input: blood. The CDR3 amino acid sequence is: CASSVGRGTDTQYF. The nucleotide sequence is TGTGCCAGCAGCGTCGGACGAGGCACAGATACGCAGTATTTT.